The 28 T cell receptor beta chains below come from one sample, sequenced in a study of blood T cell repertoires in COVID-19. The data were produced by immunoSEQ multiplex PCR, yet TCRdb's version contains in-frame clones alone and is incomplete. The sample holds roughly 76,000 clones; 80% to 90% are singletons and the top ten take over 11%. Material: peripheral blood. These receptors were collected from a man in his 70s with active or convalescent COVID-19.

This clone was observed once. V gene TRBV6-2 or TRBV6-3 combines with J gene TRBJ1-6; maybe TRBD1 (5 bases). CDR1 is MNHEY and CDR2 is SVGEGT in the germline V gene. The CDR3 spans 18 residues. The V gene lost 0 bases and the J gene lost 0 bases, with 12 bases spanning the gap. The DNA of the CDR3 is TGTGCCAGCAGTTACTCACTCCTCGACAGCTCCTATAATTCACCCCTCCACTTT. Residues: CASSYSLLDSSYNSPLHF.

This clone appeared a single time. V usage is TRBV10-3 and J usage is TRBJ1-1, with a possible D match to TRBD1 (6 bases). Trimming pared 6 bases from V and 0 bases from J, leaving 11 bases between. Germline CDR1 is ENHRY and CDR2 is SYGVKD. This CDR3 has 14 amino acids. CDR3 in DNA: TGTGCCATCAGCGGACAGTCAATGAACACTGAAGCTTTCTTT. It specifies CAISGQSMNTEAFF.

This chain joins TRBV28 and TRBJ2-1; D may be TRBD2 (5 bases). The CDR3 is made up of 15 amino acids. The ends were cut back, 7 bases at V and 1 base at J, with 14 bases in the middle. Germline V lookup: CDR1 MDHEN, CDR2 SYDVKM. CDR3 nucleotide sequence: TGTGCCAGCAAATCAAGAGGGAATTCCTACAATGAGCAGTTCTTC. This gives the protein CASKSRGNSYNEQFF.

The chain recombines TRBV6-5 with TRBJ1-6; D is undetermined. In germline, CDR1 is MNHEY, CDR2 SVGAGI. This CDR3 region has 11 residues. V shed 5 bases and J shed 8 bases, with 4 bases lying between them. The CDR3 sequence is CASSRDSPLHF. Written as DNA, the CDR3 is TGTGCCAGCAGTCGCGATTCACCCCTCCACTTT.

V usage is TRBV4-2 and J usage is TRBJ2-1; 13 bases are shared with TRBD2. The junction had 9 bases not matched to a gene; V was cut back by 4 bases and J by 6 bases. The CDR3 contains 17 residues. CDR1 and CDR2 from the germline V gene are LGHNA and YNFKEQ. This CDR3 is CASSPRLAGGTFNEQFF. The CDR3 nucleotides read TGTGCCAGCAGCCCGAGACTAGCGGGAGGTACCTTCAATGAGCAGTTCTTC.

The V gene is TRBV27, the J gene TRBJ2-4; 7 nucleotides align to TRBD1. Germline CDR1 is MNHEY and CDR2 is SMNVEV (reference sequence). With 5 bases clipped from V and 0 bases from J, the junction kept 7 bases outside the gene matches. This CDR3 has 16 amino acids. CDR3 bases: TGTGCCAGCAGTATGGGGGACAGATTAGCCAAAAACATTCAGTACTTC. As protein: CASSMGDRLAKNIQYF.

The chain combines TRBV9 with TRBJ1-2, with D uncertain. Germline V gives CDR1 SGDLS, CDR2 YYNGEE. The CDR3 has 14 amino acids. The V and J ends lost 4 bases and 4 bases respectively, with 14 bases between them. The chain's CDR3 is CASSSTTVGYGYTF. For the CDR3, the DNA is TGTGCCAGCAGCTCTACTACCGTGGGCTATGGCTACACCTTC.

V gene TRBV10-3 combines with J gene TRBJ2-3, with D tentatively TRBD1 (6 bases). Deletions cut 4 bases from V and 5 bases from J, with 16 bases between. This CDR3 spans 15 amino acids. Germline V gene data show CDR1 as ENHRY and CDR2 as SYGVKD. CDR3 protein: CAISASQTRGDTQYF. The CDR3 DNA follows: TGTGCCATCAGTGCGTCACAGACCAGGGGAGATACGCAGTATTTT.

This clone was recorded a few times. The V and J genes are TRBV2 and TRBJ1-5; 7 nucleotides agree with TRBD1. The CDR3 sequence is 14 residues long. Germline lookup yields CDR1 SNHLY and CDR2 FYNNEI. With 5 bases clipped from V and 4 bases from J, the junction kept 5 bases outside the gene matches. CDR3 loop: CASSPTGINQPQHF. In DNA form, the CDR3 reads TGTGCCAGCAGTCCGACAGGGATAAATCAGCCCCAGCATTTT.

This clone was detected only a few times. The chain carries TRBV5-1 and TRBJ1-3; 10 bases line up with TRBD1. The V gene's germline CDR1 is SGHRS and CDR2 YFSETQ. This CDR3 comprises 18 residues. V lost 3 bases and J lost 0; bases outside the gene matches: 9. Here the CDR3 DNA reads TGCGCCAGCAGCTGGGGGACAGGGGCCTCGAGCTCTGGAAACACCATATATTTT. Amino acids: CASSWGTGASSSGNTIYF. The entire variable domain, with the rest obtained from reference TRBV5-1 and TRBJ1-3, is as follows: KAGVTQTPRYLIKTRGQQVTLSCSPISGHRSVSWYQQTPGQGLQFLFEYFSETQRNKGNFPGRFSGRQFSNSRSEMNVSTLELGDSALYLCASSWGTGASSSGNTIYFGEGSWLTVV.

The CDR3 spells CASSLDRVGEQYF. Here the CDR3 DNA reads TGTGCCAGCAGCTTGGACAGGGTAGGAGAGCAGTACTTC. J is TRBJ2-7 and V is TRBV5-5; D perhaps matches TRBD1 (6 bases). V was clipped by 0 bases and J by 7 bases, with 11 bases between them. Germline V gene sequence: CDR1 SGHKS, CDR2 YYEKEE (reference sequence). The CDR3 runs to 13 residues.

This rearrangement joins TRBV18 to TRBJ1-1; TRBD1 aligns across 7 bases. Germline-derived CDR1 and CDR2 are KGHSH and LQKENI. The trim removed 2 bases at V and 5 bases at J, leaving 8 bases unmatched. The CDR3 is made up of 15 amino acids. CDR3 amino acids: CASSPSQQGSTEAFF. Here the CDR3 DNA reads TGTGCCAGCTCACCAAGCCAACAGGGGAGTACTGAAGCTTTCTTT.

This sequence joins TRBV11-1 and TRBJ2-2; TRBD2 agrees at 10 bases. CDR1 is SGHAT, CDR2 FQDESV, per germline (reference sequence). This CDR3 has 15 amino acids. V trimming: 2 bases; J trimming: 6 bases; junction bases outside the gene matches: 3. In DNA form, the CDR3 reads TGTGCCAGCAGCTTAAGGCTAGCGGGAGCCGGGGAGCTGTTTTTT. Encoded protein: CASSLRLAGAGELFF. Using reference TRBV11-1 and TRBJ2-2 for the parts outside the CDR3, the full variable domain is EAEVAQSPRYKITEKSQAVAFWCDPISGHATLYWYRQILGQGPELLVQFQDESVVDDSQLPKDRFSAERLKGVDSTLKIQPAELGDSAMYLCASSLRLAGAGELFFGEGSRLTVL.

The V call is TRBV25-1, the J call TRBJ1-2; D call uncertain. V was shortened by 2 bases and J by 5 bases, with 15 bases between the two germline ends. CDR1 is MGHDK and CDR2 is SYGVNS in the germline V gene. The CDR3 has 15 residues. In DNA, the CDR3 is TGTGCCAGCAGTGAAGGTGGTGGTCTGACTTATGGCTACACCTTC. This sequence encodes CASSEGGGLTYGYTF.

This clone has a handful of counts. The CDR3 bases are TGTGCCAGCAGTGTGACTAGCGGGAGCGGAGAGCAGTACTTC. This sequence encodes CASSVTSGSGEQYF. The rearrangement joins TRBV2 to TRBJ2-7; the match to TRBD2 covers 12 bases. This CDR3 has 14 amino acids. Looked up from germline, CDR1 is SNHLY and CDR2 is FYNNEI. Losses at the gene ends were 4 bases for V and 7 bases for J; bases not matched to a gene: 5.

The chain recombines TRBV9 with TRBJ2-6, with 7 bases identical to TRBD1. This CDR3 contains 19 residues. Germline V gives CDR1 SGDLS, CDR2 YYNGEE. The ends lost 0 bases at V and 0 bases at J; junction bases unmatched: 9. The chain's CDR3 is CASSVAPGQKNSGANVLTF. The CDR3 DNA sequence: TGTGCCAGCAGCGTAGCTCCGGGACAGAAAAACTCTGGGGCCAACGTCCTGACTTTC.

J is TRBJ1-5 and V is TRBV6-2 or TRBV6-3, with 7 bases fitting TRBD1. The CDR3 sequence is 17 residues long. CDR1 is MNHEY and CDR2 is SVGEGT in the germline V gene. V dropped 2 bases and J dropped 0; count of bases not matched to a gene: 7. The CDR3 nucleotides read TGTGCCAGCAGTTACCCGGCAGGGGGAGTTAGCAATCAGCCCCAGCATTTT. Protein sequence: CASSYPAGGVSNQPQHF.

The chain is built from TRBV13 and TRBJ2-7; 10 bases line up with TRBD2. The germline CDR1 and CDR2 sequences are PRHDT and FYEKMQ (reference sequence). The trim removed 5 bases at V and 2 bases at J, leaving 6 bases unmatched. The CDR3 has 15 amino acids. CDR3 coding DNA: TGTGCCAGCAGCCCATGGACTAGCGGTACCTACGAGCAGTACTTC. This encodes CASSPWTSGTYEQYF.

This clone appeared once. This chain connects TRBV4-2 to TRBJ2-1, with TRBD2 matching 10 bases. In germline, CDR1 is LGHNA, CDR2 YNFKEQ. This CDR3 comprises 16 residues. J lost 5 bases, V lost 2 bases, and 6 bases had no gene match. Here the CDR3 reads CASSQPGLAMNNEQFF. Here the CDR3 DNA reads TGTGCCAGCAGCCAACCGGGACTAGCGATGAACAATGAGCAGTTCTTC.

The V and J genes are TRBV15 and TRBJ2-7, with 8 bases fitting TRBD1. The CDR3 length is 14 residues. J was trimmed by 3 bases and V by 3 bases; bases with no gene match: 4. Germline V CDR1 and CDR2: LNHNV, YYDKDF (reference sequence). The CDR3 reads CATSRPGGYYEQYF. The CDR3 nucleotides read TGTGCCACCAGCAGGCCAGGGGGCTACTACGAGCAGTACTTC.

In DNA form, the CDR3 reads TGTGCCAGCAGCTCATGGGGGCGTACCGGGGAGCTGTTTTTT. Translation: CASSSWGRTGELFF. The chain employs TRBV7-3 and TRBJ2-2, with a tentative D call TRBD1 (6 bases). The V gene lost 4 bases and the J gene lost 5 bases, with 11 bases spanning the gap. The CDR3 consists of 14 residues. Germline V gene lookup returns CDR1 SGHTA and CDR2 FQGTGA.

V gene TRBV10-3 combines with J gene TRBJ2-5; TRBD2 agrees at 11 bases. Trimming removed 3 bases from V and 4 bases from J; junction bases left unmatched: 4. Germline CDR1 reads ENHRY; CDR2 reads SYGVKD. The CDR3 is made up of 15 amino acids. The CDR3 DNA is TGTGCCATCAGTGAAGGACTAGCGGGCGGAGAGACCCAGTACTTC. Translated, it gives CAISEGLAGGETQYF.

The rearrangement links TRBV7-9 to TRBJ1-4; D is possibly TRBD1 (6 bases). The CDR3 runs to 12 residues. CDR1 SEHNR and CDR2 FQNEAQ come from the germline V gene (reference sequence). V lost 5 bases, J lost 8 bases, and 9 bases lay in between. DNA of the CDR3: TGTGCCAGCAGCCCAGGGGAAGAAAAACTGTTTTTT. It is translated as CASSPGEEKLFF. The complete variable domain, with remaining parts taken from reference TRBV7-9 and TRBJ1-4, reads DTGVSQNPRHKITKRGQNVTFRCDPISEHNRLYWYRQTLGQGPEFLTYFQNEAQLEKSRLLSDRFSAERPKGSFSTLEIQRTEQGDSAMYLCASSPGEEKLFFGSGTQLSVL.

A word on this clone: The same CDR3 is also encoded by other DNA sequences in this sample. The V and J genes are TRBV19 and TRBJ2-1; D gene ambiguous. The CDR3 runs 15 residues. The V and J ends lost 5 bases and 0 bases respectively, with 11 bases between them. CDR1 is LNHDA and CDR2 is SQIVND in the germline V gene (reference sequence). CDR3 sequence (DNA): TGTGCCAGTAGTGGTCTGGCGGCCTCCTACAATGAGCAGTTCTTC. Translated, it gives CASSGLAASYNEQFF.

The rearrangement uses TRBV6-5 and TRBJ1-1; 9 positions agree with TRBD1. The junction had 3 bases not matched to a gene; V was cut back by 5 bases and J by 2 bases. Looked up from germline, CDR1 is MNHEY and CDR2 is SVGAGI. CDR3 length: 14 residues. CDR3 loop: CASSRDRVNTEAFF. The CDR3 DNA follows: TGTGCCAGCAGTCGGGACAGGGTAAACACTGAAGCTTTCTTT.

This rearrangement joins TRBV5-1 to TRBJ2-6; D call uncertain. From germline, CDR1 is SGHRS and CDR2 YFSETQ. This CDR3 has 18 residues. V was clipped by 8 bases and J by 0 bases, with 21 bases between them. For the CDR3, the DNA is TGCGCCAGTCAGACTGGGTCTAATTTATACTCTGGGGCCAACGTCCTGACTTTC. It translates to CASQTGSNLYSGANVLTF.

The rearrangement links TRBV6-6 to TRBJ2-4, with 11 positions matching TRBD2. This CDR3 has 17 residues. Trimming cost V 5 bases and J 0 bases; bases outside gene matches: 6. The V gene's germline CDR1 is MNHNY and CDR2 SVGAGI (reference sequence). CDR3 sequence: CASSPGLAVLAKNIQYF. CDR3 bases: TGTGCCAGCAGTCCGGGACTAGCGGTTCTAGCCAAAAACATTCAGTACTTC.

This clone was seen only once. J is TRBJ2-3 and V is TRBV20-1; D is possibly TRBD2 (5 bases). This CDR3 region has 11 residues. Germline-derived CDR1 and CDR2 are DFQATT and SNEGSKA (reference sequence). DNA of the CDR3: TGCGCGGGCGGAGGAACAGATACGCAGTATTTT. It specifies CAGGGTDTQYF.